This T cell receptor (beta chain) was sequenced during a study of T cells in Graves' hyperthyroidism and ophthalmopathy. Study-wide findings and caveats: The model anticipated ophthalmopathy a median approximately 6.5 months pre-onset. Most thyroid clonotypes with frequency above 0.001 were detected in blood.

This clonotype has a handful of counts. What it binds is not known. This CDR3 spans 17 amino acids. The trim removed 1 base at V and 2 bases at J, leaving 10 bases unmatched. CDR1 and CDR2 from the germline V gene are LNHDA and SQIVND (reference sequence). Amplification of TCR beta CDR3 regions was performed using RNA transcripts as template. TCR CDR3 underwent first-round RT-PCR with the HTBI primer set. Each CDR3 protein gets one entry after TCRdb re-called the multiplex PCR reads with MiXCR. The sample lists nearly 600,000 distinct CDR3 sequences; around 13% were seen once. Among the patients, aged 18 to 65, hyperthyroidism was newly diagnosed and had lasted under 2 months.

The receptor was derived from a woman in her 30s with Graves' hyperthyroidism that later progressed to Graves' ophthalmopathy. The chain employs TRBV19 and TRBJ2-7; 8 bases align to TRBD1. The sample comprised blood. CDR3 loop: CASSIVWTGPKAYEQYF. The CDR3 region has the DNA TGTGCCAGTAGTATAGTATGGACAGGGCCTAAAGCCTACGAGCAGTACTTC.